Listed below are T cell receptor beta chains from one sample, sequenced in a study of T cell repertoires in ileal Crohn's disease. Clones were sequenced by immunoSEQ multiplex PCR, and TCRdb holds only the in-frame ones, with some missing. The sample consists of over 3,500 clones, approximately 77% of them appearing once. The sample was ileal tissue. Receptors were obtained from an adult with Crohn's disease. Both conserved end residues are part of each CDR3. Fields, in order: V gene, clone size, J gene, D gene, CDR3 protein, CDR3 DNA. D genes are given only for firm matches. Clone size is stated in some rows and not others, as once, few, many or a class when expanded.

V gene: TRBV30
clone size: once
J gene: TRBJ1-2
D gene: -
CDR3 protein: CVGGDAYGYTF
CDR3 DNA: TGTGTCGGCGGGGATGCCTATGGCTACACCTTC

V gene: TRBV13
clone size: -
J gene: TRBJ1-1
D gene: -
CDR3 protein: CASSPYGHNMNTEAFF
CDR3 DNA: TGTGCCAGCAGCCCTTATGGACACAACATGAACACTGAAGCTTTCTTT

V gene: TRBV5-1
clone size: -
J gene: TRBJ2-2
D gene: TRBD2
CDR3 protein: CASSLAGSGRAGELFF
CDR3 DNA: TGCGCCAGCAGCCTGGCAGGTAGCGGGAGGGCCGGGGAGCTGTTTTTT

V gene: TRBV30
clone size: -
J gene: TRBJ1-1
D gene: -
CDR3 protein: CAWREGLNTEAFF
CDR3 DNA: TGTGCCTGGAGGGAGGGACTGAACACTGAAGCTTTCTTT

V gene: TRBV5-1
clone size: -
J gene: TRBJ1-5
D gene: TRBD1
CDR3 protein: CASSLAVQGASQPQHF
CDR3 DNA: TGCGCCAGCAGCTTGGCCGTACAGGGGGCAAGTCAGCCCCAGCATTTT

V gene: TRBV10-3
clone size: -
J gene: TRBJ2-7
D gene: -
CDR3 protein: CAISGRGGDLSYEQYF
CDR3 DNA: TGTGCCATCAGTGGGAGAGGTGGGGACTTATCCTACGAGCAGTACTTC

V gene: TRBV7-6
clone size: large
J gene: TRBJ1-1
D gene: -
CDR3 protein: CASSERDNTEAFF
CDR3 DNA: TGTGCCAGCAGCGAACGAGATAACACTGAAGCTTTCTTT

V gene: TRBV29-1
clone size: -
J gene: TRBJ1-1
D gene: -
CDR3 protein: CSAEDTMNTEAFF
CDR3 DNA: TGCAGCGCCGAGGACACCATGAACACTGAAGCTTTCTTT

V gene: TRBV5-1
clone size: -
J gene: TRBJ2-3
D gene: -
CDR3 protein: CASSLGPGTDTQYF
CDR3 DNA: TGCGCCAGCAGCTTGGGGCCAGGGACAGATACGCAGTATTTT

V gene: TRBV7-6
clone size: large
J gene: TRBJ2-7
D gene: -
CDR3 protein: CASSLGASYEQYF
CDR3 DNA: TGTGCCAGCAGCTTGGGGGCCAGCTACGAGCAGTACTTC

V gene: TRBV7-8
clone size: -
J gene: TRBJ2-2
D gene: -
CDR3 protein: CASSRSGGELFF
CDR3 DNA: TGTGCCAGCAGTCGGAGCGGGGGGGAGCTGTTTTTT

V gene: TRBV7-9
clone size: once
J gene: TRBJ2-5
D gene: TRBD1
CDR3 protein: CASSERTGARETQYF
CDR3 DNA: TGTGCCAGCAGCGAAAGGACAGGGGCTCGGGAGACCCAGTACTTC

V gene: TRBV11-2
clone size: -
J gene: TRBJ2-7
D gene: -
CDR3 protein: CASSVDILAYEQYF
CDR3 DNA: TGTGCCAGCAGCGTCGACATCCTGGCCTACGAGCAGTACTTC

V gene: TRBV11-3
clone size: -
J gene: TRBJ2-1
D gene: TRBD1
CDR3 protein: CASSLGLGSGGSYNEQFF
CDR3 DNA: TGTGCCAGCAGCTTAGGCCTGGGGTCAGGGGGCTCCTACAATGAGCAGTTCTTC

V gene: TRBV7-6
clone size: -
J gene: TRBJ2-1
D gene: TRBD2
CDR3 protein: CASSLGTSGSYNEQFF
CDR3 DNA: TGTGCCAGCAGCTTAGGAACTAGCGGGTCCTACAATGAGCAGTTCTTC

V gene: TRBV27
clone size: -
J gene: TRBJ2-2
D gene: TRBD2
CDR3 protein: CASSLSGRGNTGELFF
CDR3 DNA: TGTGCCAGCAGTTTATCTGGGAGGGGTAACACCGGGGAGCTGTTTTTT

V gene: TRBV6-1
clone size: -
J gene: TRBJ2-3
D gene: TRBD2
CDR3 protein: CASRGLAGGPDTQYF
CDR3 DNA: TGTGCCAGCAGGGGACTAGCGGGAGGGCCAGATACGCAGTATTTT

V gene: TRBV20-1
clone size: few
J gene: TRBJ2-7
D gene: -
CDR3 protein: CSALEAYEQYF
CDR3 DNA: TGCAGTGCGCTAGAGGCCTACGAGCAGTACTTC

V gene: TRBV25-1
clone size: -
J gene: TRBJ1-2
D gene: TRBD1
CDR3 protein: CASSEGQGARGYTF
CDR3 DNA: TGTGCCAGCAGTGAGGGCCAGGGGGCTAGGGGCTACACCTTC

V gene: TRBV19
clone size: -
J gene: TRBJ1-5
D gene: -
CDR3 protein: CASRRDLASNQPQHF
CDR3 DNA: TGTGCCAGTAGGAGGGATCTAGCTAGCAATCAGCCCCAGCATTTT

V gene: TRBV19
clone size: -
J gene: TRBJ2-5
D gene: TRBD2
CDR3 protein: CASGGGLLRETQYF
CDR3 DNA: TGTGCCAGCGGCGGGGGTTTACTTAGGGAGACCCAGTACTTC

V gene: TRBV5-1
clone size: -
J gene: TRBJ1-5
D gene: -
CDR3 protein: CASSSSGGLAEPQHF
CDR3 DNA: TGCGCCAGCAGCTCCTCTGGGGGCCTAGCAGAGCCCCAGCATTTT

V gene: TRBV5-4
clone size: -
J gene: TRBJ2-1
D gene: -
CDR3 protein: CASSPDGQVDGEQFF
CDR3 DNA: TGTGCCAGCAGCCCGGATGGGCAGGTGGATGGTGAGCAGTTCTTC

V gene: TRBV6-4
clone size: -
J gene: TRBJ2-3
D gene: TRBD2
CDR3 protein: CASSATSGDVDTQYF
CDR3 DNA: TGTGCCAGCAGTGCTACTAGCGGGGATGTAGATACGCAGTATTTT

V gene: TRBV4-2
clone size: few
J gene: TRBJ1-1
D gene: -
CDR3 protein: CASSPTVVNTEAFF
CDR3 DNA: TGTGCCAGCAGCCCCACGGTTGTGAACACTGAAGCTTTCTTT

V gene: TRBV4-2
clone size: -
J gene: TRBJ2-7
D gene: -
CDR3 protein: CASSSSGWNEQYF
CDR3 DNA: TGTGCCAGCAGCTCGTCGGGGTGGAACGAGCAGTACTTC

V gene: TRBV6-5
clone size: -
J gene: TRBJ2-3
D gene: TRBD2
CDR3 protein: CASAQLAGGTDTQYF
CDR3 DNA: TGTGCCAGCGCCCAACTGGCGGGGGGGACAGATACGCAGTATTTT

V gene: TRBV5-4
clone size: -
J gene: TRBJ2-3
D gene: TRBD2
CDR3 protein: CASSLGGTTTDTQYF
CDR3 DNA: TGTGCCAGCAGCTTGGGCGGGACTACCACAGATACGCAGTATTTT

V gene: TRBV5-1
clone size: -
J gene: TRBJ2-3
D gene: TRBD2
CDR3 protein: CASSLRREGRGTDTQYF
CDR3 DNA: TGCGCCAGCAGCTTGAGGCGGGAGGGCCGCGGCACAGATACGCAGTATTTT

V gene: TRBV9
clone size: once
J gene: TRBJ1-4
D gene: -
CDR3 protein: CASSPKDKFNEKLFF
CDR3 DNA: TGTGCCAGCAGCCCAAAAGACAAGTTTAATGAAAAACTGTTTTTT

V gene: TRBV6-6
clone size: -
J gene: TRBJ2-1
D gene: TRBD2
CDR3 protein: CASSYHSGGAGDEQFF
CDR3 DNA: TGTGCCAGCAGTTACCATAGCGGGGGGGCCGGGGATGAGCAGTTCTTC